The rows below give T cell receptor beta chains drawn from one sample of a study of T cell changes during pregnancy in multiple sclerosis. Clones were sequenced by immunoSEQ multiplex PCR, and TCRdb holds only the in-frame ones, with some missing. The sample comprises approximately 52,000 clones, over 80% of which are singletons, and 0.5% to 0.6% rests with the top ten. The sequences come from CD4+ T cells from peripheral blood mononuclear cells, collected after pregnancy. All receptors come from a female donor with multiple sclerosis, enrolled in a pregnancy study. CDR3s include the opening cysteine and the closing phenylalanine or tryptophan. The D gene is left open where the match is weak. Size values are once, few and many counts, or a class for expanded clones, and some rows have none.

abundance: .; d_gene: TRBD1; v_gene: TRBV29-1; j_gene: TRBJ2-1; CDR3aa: CSVAQGINEQFF; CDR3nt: TGCAGCGTTGCACAGGGGATTAATGAGCAGTTCTTC
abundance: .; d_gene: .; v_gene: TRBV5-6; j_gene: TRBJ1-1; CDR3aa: CASSLYGANTEAFF; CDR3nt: TGTGCCAGCAGCTTGTATGGGGCCAACACTGAAGCTTTCTTT
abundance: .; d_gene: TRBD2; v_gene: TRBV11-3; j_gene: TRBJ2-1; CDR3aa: CASSRDSQWGGDEQFF; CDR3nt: TGTGCCAGCAGCCGGGACTCGCAGTGGGGGGGTGATGAGCAGTTCTTC
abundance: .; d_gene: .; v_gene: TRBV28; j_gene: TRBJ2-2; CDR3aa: CASSLSGTGNTGELFF; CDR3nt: TGTGCCAGCAGTTTATCGGGGACTGGTAACACCGGGGAGCTGTTTTTT
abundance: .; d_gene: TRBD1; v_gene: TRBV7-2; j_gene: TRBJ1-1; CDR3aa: CASSLQDRGAFF; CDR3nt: TGTGCCAGCAGCTTACAGGACAGGGGAGCTTTCTTT
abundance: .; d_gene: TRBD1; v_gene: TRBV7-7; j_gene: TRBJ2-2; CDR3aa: CASSSGTGGWDTGELFF; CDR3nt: TGTGCTAGCAGCTCCGGGACAGGGGGCTGGGACACCGGGGAGCTGTTTTTT
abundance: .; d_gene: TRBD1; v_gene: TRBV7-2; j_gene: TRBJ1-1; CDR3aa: CASSLGQGHTEAFF; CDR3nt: TGTGCCAGCAGCCTGGGACAGGGTCACACTGAAGCTTTCTTT
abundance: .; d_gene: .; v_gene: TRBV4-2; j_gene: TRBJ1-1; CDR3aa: CASSHRGTNTEAFF; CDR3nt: TGTGCCAGCAGCCATAGGGGTACGAACACTGAAGCTTTCTTT
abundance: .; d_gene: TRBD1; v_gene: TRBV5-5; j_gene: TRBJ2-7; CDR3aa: CASSLEGDREYEQYF; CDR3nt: TGTGCCAGCAGCTTGGAGGGGGACAGGGAATACGAGCAGTACTTC
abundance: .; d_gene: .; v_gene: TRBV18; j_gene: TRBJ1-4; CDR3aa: CASSPRGDATNEKLFF; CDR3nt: TGTGCCAGCTCACCACGAGGAGACGCAACTAATGAAAAACTGTTTTTT
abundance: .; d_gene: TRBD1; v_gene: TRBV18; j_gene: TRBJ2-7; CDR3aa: CASSPPDRGTYEQYF; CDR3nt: TGTGCCAGCTCACCTCCGGACAGGGGGACCTACGAGCAGTACTTC
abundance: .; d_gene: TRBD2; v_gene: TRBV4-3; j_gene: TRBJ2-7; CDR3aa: CASSQGTSTNSYEQYF; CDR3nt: TGCGCCAGCAGCCAAGGGACTAGCACAAACTCCTACGAGCAGTACTTC
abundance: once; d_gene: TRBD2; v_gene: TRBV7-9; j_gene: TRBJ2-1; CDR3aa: CASSPPGRGDEQFF; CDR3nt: TGTGCCAGCAGCCCCCCGGGTCGGGGGGATGAGCAGTTCTTC
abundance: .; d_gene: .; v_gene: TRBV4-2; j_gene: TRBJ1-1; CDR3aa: CASSQEIGGVNTEAFF; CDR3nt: TGTGCCAGCAGCCAAGAAATCGGAGGGGTGAACACTGAAGCTTTCTTT
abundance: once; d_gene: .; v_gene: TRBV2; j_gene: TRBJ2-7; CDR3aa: CASSQDSFQQYF; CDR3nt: TGTGCCAGCAGTCAGGACAGCTTCCAGCAGTACTTC
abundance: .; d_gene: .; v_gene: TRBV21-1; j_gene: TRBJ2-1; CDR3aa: CASSKILGRKIPEQFF; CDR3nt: TGTGCCAGCAGCAAGATCCTGGGGCGGAAAATCCCTGAGCAGTTCTTC
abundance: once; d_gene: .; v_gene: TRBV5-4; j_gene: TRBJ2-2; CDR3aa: CASSSTVGGELFF; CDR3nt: TGTGCCAGCAGCTCTACAGTGGGCGGGGAGCTGTTTTTT
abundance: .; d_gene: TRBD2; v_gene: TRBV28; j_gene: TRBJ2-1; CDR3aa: CASSLMGGSSHEQFF; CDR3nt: TGTGCCAGCAGTTTAATGGGCGGGAGCTCCCATGAGCAGTTCTTC